The entry below describes one TCR beta chain. The count of this clone is one. No cognate antigen has been identified for it. Nothing much larger sits one base from this clone, and base qualities are not available. The germline ends are 16 bases apart after V is trimmed by 5 bases and J by 4 bases. Based on the germline V gene, the CDR1 and CDR2 sequences are SNHLY and FYNNEI. The CDR3 has 15 amino acids, counting the end cysteine and phenylalanine. Only CDR3 DNA remains: 45 bases, in frame from the first base. The time point label, as the study defines it: about 25 weeks on oral tofacitinib. In light of the paper, this sample's treatment or condition label describes: oral pan-JAK inhibitor, 5-10 mg twice daily. Lesional scalp punch biopsies and peripheral blood were collected from alopecia areata patients. PBMCs were isolated by density centrifugation and stained for CD3, CD4 and CD8, after which CD4+ and CD8+ T cells were sorted on a FACSAria.

The library was built by means of the immunoSEQ multiplex PCR assay. To provide template for TCR sequencing, every sample had RNA extracted and reverse transcribed into cDNA. SuperScript III was used for first-strand cDNA synthesis, primed with a 2:1 mix of oligo-dT and random hexamers. A synthetic immune receptor repertoire was used to assess amplification bias, and residual bias was removed computationally. On the study's bioinformatics: Raw reads were preprocessed to remove errors, and CDR3 was defined by IMGT conventions from the conserved cysteine to phenylalanine. Clonality was calculated as 1 minus Shannon entropy normalized by log2 of the number of productive unique TCRs. Whether each scalp clone was CD4 or CD8 was inferred by checking scalp TCRbeta sequences against the CD4 and CD8 repertoires from sorted blood. TCRdb provides this immuneACCESS table in a form limited to in-frame rearrangements. Some clones are lacking; in checked studies, under half of them reflect an unresolved V gene, and why the rest are absent is not known. That table supplies the V and J calls and clone size; D and trimming were determined from the DNA. The sample table contains about 200,000 clones; only one count was recorded for nearly 60% of them. Roughly 5% of the sample lies in the top ten.

The data were obtained in a study of CD8+ T cells in alopecia areata (dated by TCRdb to 2017 to 2018). About the study as a whole: The treated patients, all with moderate-to-severe alopecia areata, were enrolled in an open-label pilot trial of oral tofacitinib given at 5 to 10 mg twice daily. Tofacitinib was administered for 6 to 18 months, and 6 months of follow-up off drug were then conducted to assess delayed response and recurrence. For the treated patients, the SALT score, which quantifies what percentage of scalp surface area is affected, served as the measure of disease severity. To study T cell clonal expansion in alopecia areata, the researchers applied high-throughput TCRbeta sequencing to both the C3H/HeJ mouse model and human patients. Scalp tissue and sorted CD4+ and CD8+ peripheral blood T cells from patchy and totalis/universalis alopecia areata patients and from healthy controls were covered by human TCRbeta sequencing. Biopsies were taken from tofacitinib-treated patients at baseline and again at 4 and 24 weeks into treatment, and several of those patients also had a later scalp biopsy. Scalp clonality was compared across normal scalp (n=4), patchy alopecia areata scalp (n=8), and alopecia totalis/universalis scalp (n=8). The RNA source kit depended on sample type: the PAXgene miRNA kit for fixed scalp, the miRNeasy kit for PBMCs, and the RNeasy kit for mouse skin. TCRbeta CDR3 regions were amplified by immunoSEQ multiplex PCR with 35 Vbeta forward and 13 Jbeta reverse primers. Overall results and qualifications from the work: Because the treated cohort was small and included a single nonresponder, larger studies are needed to assess links between baseline CD8+ expansion and response. Unlike mouse skin, which is dominated by gammadelta T cells, normal human skin has resident alphabeta T cells that are also sequenced, and this complicates analysis of the scalp TCR repertoire. Tofacitinib significantly lowered scalp clonality and the number of expanded CD8+ clones among the top 100 scalp clones. During tofacitinib treatment, many expanded lesional clones remained in scalp and blood, and this persistence may partly explain relapse after treatment is stopped. Higher clonality and more expanded CD8+ clones were observed in lesional scalp than in normal scalp, particularly in alopecia totalis/universalis, a finding suggestive of antigenic drive. Shared TCR sequences between patients were less evident than in mice, which may be partly attributable to HLA diversity in the patient population.

Sequenced material: CD4+ T cells sorted from blood, taken at week 24, from a patient treated with tofacitinib. The clonotype comes from a human donor with alopecia areata. This chain is built from TRBV2 and TRBJ2-3; the D call could be TRBD1 or TRBD2, with each sharing 6 bases. The CDR3 has the sequence CASSKRGDPPDTQYF. The nucleotide sequence reads TGTGCCAGCAGTAAAAGGGGGGACCCACCAGATACGCAGTATTTT.